This is a list of T cell receptor beta chains from one sample in a study of T cells in tuberculosis. Here immunoSEQ multiplex PCR was the method, and the copy in TCRdb shows in-frame clones only, minus some. The top ten hold around 10% of the sample, which has roughly 41,000 clones, 85% to 95% seen once. Material: PBMCs. The origin of the receptors is a donor aged 5-35 years with latent tuberculosis or without tuberculosis infection. Some clones in this sample may be carry-over from other donors' samples. Both conserved end residues are part of each CDR3. Fields, in order: V gene, J gene, CDR3 protein.

TRBV4-3	TRBJ1-2	CASSQREGQRAYGYTF
TRBV9	TRBJ2-2	CASSVRTGGRTGELFF
TRBV12-5	TRBJ1-3	CASGLVTGHSSGNTIYF
TRBV6-4	TRBJ1-6	CASSQAGGGEESPLHF
TRBV6-5	TRBJ1-5	CASSEGQLNQPQHF
TRBV11-2	TRBJ1-1	CASSLNRDTEAFF
TRBV27	TRBJ2-1	CASSFSSGGPGEQFF
TRBV21-1	TRBJ1-2	CASSKGNSNPPRYGYTF
TRBV7-3	TRBJ2-6	CASSSRGQGTYFGANVLTF
TRBV19	TRBJ1-2	CASRDRTTNYGYTF
TRBV6-1	TRBJ2-7	CASSELPTGFYEQYF
TRBV19	TRBJ1-3	CASSSSAGNTIYF
TRBV11-2	TRBJ1-5	CASSAMTGINQPQHF
TRBV21-1	TRBJ1-5	CASSRGNPGSMCQPQHF
TRBV6-5	TRBJ2-2	CASSRQGLGTGELFF